Presented here are 20 T cell receptor beta chains from one specimen sequenced in a study of control samples from healthy donors and cancer patients (dated by TCRdb to 2019 to 2021). Libraries were prepared through the immunoSEQ multiplex PCR assay. This immuneACCESS table, as held by TCRdb, lists in-frame sequences with V and J called but not all clones. Of the missing ones, under half trace to an unresolved V gene in checked studies; the others have no known cause. The sample records around 150,000 clones, over 85% of which are singletons. In total, the top ten clones hold about 11% of the sample. The sample comprised blood. The receptors shown here come from a young man in good health.

The V gene is TRBV25-1, the J gene TRBJ1-5, with D unclear. Germline V lookup: CDR1 MGHDK, CDR2 SYGVNS. Deletions cut 2 bases from V and 5 bases from J, with 7 bases between. This CDR3 is built from 13 residues. This CDR3 reads CASSERSDQPQHF. CDR3 nucleotides: TGTGCCAGCAGTGAACGGAGCGATCAGCCCCAGCATTTT.

The gene calls are TRBV14 and TRBJ2-7, with D perhaps matching TRBD2 (6 bases). CDR3 length: 11 residues. V shed 5 bases and J shed 5 bases, with 7 bases lying between them. Germline loops: CDR1 SGHDN, CDR2 FVKESK. In DNA, the CDR3 is TGTGCCAGCAGCGGAGGGCACGAGCAGTACTTC. Translation: CASSGGHEQYF.

The genes are TRBV7-3 and TRBJ2-2, with 10 bases identical to TRBD2. Germline V gene lookup returns CDR1 SGHTA and CDR2 FQGTGA. V dropped 1 base and J dropped 7; count of bases not matched to a gene: 6. The CDR3 totals 16 residues. As DNA, the CDR3 is TGTGCCAGCAGCTTAAGAGCGGGAGGGCCCAGCGGGGAGCTGTTTTTT. As protein: CASSLRAGGPSGELFF. The entire variable domain, with the rest obtained from reference TRBV7-3 and TRBJ2-2, is as follows: GAGVSQTPSNKVTEKGKYVELRCDPISGHTALYWYRQSLGQGPEFLIYFQGTGAADDSGLPNDRFFAVRPEGSVSTLKIQRTERGDSAVYLCASSLRAGGPSGELFFGEGSRLTVL.

This clone was counted once. A junction end diverges from the germline sequence, so it may reflect a read error. The rearrangement links TRBV28 to TRBJ2-1; no clear D. Germline V lookup: CDR1 MDHEN, CDR2 SYDVKM. This CDR3 region has 15 residues. Here the CDR3 DNA reads TGTACCAGCAGTTTATCGGTCCTTACAACGGGTGAGCAGTTCTTC. It is translated as CTSSLSVLTTGEQFF.

The genes are TRBV19 and TRBJ1-5; TRBD1 is a possible D gene (6 bases). V dropped 6 bases and J dropped 7 bases, with 13 bases sitting between them. This CDR3 has 13 residues. From germline, CDR1 is LNHDA and CDR2 SQIVND (reference sequence). The CDR3 DNA is TGTGCCAGTAGGGGGGGCGGGTCGCAGCCCCAGCATTTT. This codes for CASRGGGSQPQHF.

The genes are TRBV7-3 and TRBJ2-5; TRBD2 agrees at 7 bases. This CDR3 has 17 amino acids. The ends lost 6 bases at V and 5 bases at J; junction bases unmatched: 18. The germline gives CDR1 SGHTA, CDR2 FQGTGA. The DNA of the CDR3 is TGTGCCAGCAGTTCCCGGGGCGGGAGATATGGTTGGGAGACCCAGTACTTC. It translates to CASSSRGGRYGWETQYF.

The chain has TRBV10-3 and TRBJ1-5; D is uncertain. V shed 0 bases and J shed 11 bases, with 8 bases lying between them. Germline V gene lookup returns CDR1 ENHRY and CDR2 SYGVKD. This CDR3 spans 12 amino acids. For the CDR3, the DNA is TGTGCCATCAGTGAGTCGATGTCGGCCCAGCATTTT. Translated, it gives CAISESMSAQHF.

A word on this clone: The same CDR3 can be traced to other DNA sequences in this sample. The chain combines TRBV9 with TRBJ1-1; TRBD1 is a possible D gene (5 bases). The germline CDR1 and CDR2 sequences are SGDLS and YYNGEE. V lost 4 bases to trimming and J lost 1 base, with 11 bases between them. The length of the CDR3 is 14 residues. As DNA, the CDR3 is TGTGCCAGCAGCCCGCTGGGGGGGAACACTGAAGCTTTCTTT. Its translation: CASSPLGGNTEAFF.

V and J are TRBV12-3 or TRBV12-4 and TRBJ1-6; the match to TRBD1 covers 7 bases. The V segment lost 8 bases and the J segment 9 bases; nucleotides outside the gene matches: 7. The CDR3 consists of 13 residues. CDR3 sequence reads: CASARTGLSPLHF. The CDR3 nucleotides are TGTGCCAGCGCAAGGACAGGCCTTTCACCCCTCCACTTT.

In DNA, the CDR3 is TGTGCCAGTGAAGAGGACAGACGCAATCAGCCCCAGCATTTT. Encoded protein: CASEEDRRNQPQHF. The chain employs TRBV19 and TRBJ1-5, with D maybe TRBD1 (6 bases). Germline loops: CDR1 LNHDA, CDR2 SQIVND (reference sequence). The CDR3 consists of 14 residues. Trimming stripped 8 bases from V and 2 bases from J, with 13 bases between.

The rearrangement uses TRBV3-1 (or the pseudogene TRBV3-2) and TRBJ1-3, with TRBD1 identical over 9 bases. Germline-derived CDR1 and CDR2 are LGHDT and YNNKEL (reference sequence). V lost 1 base to trimming and J lost 11 bases; unmatched junction nucleotides: 9. CDR3 length equals 15 residues. In DNA form, the CDR3 reads TGTGCCAGCAGCCAAGCTGGACAGGGGAAATTACCCATATATTTT. Translating gives CASSQAGQGKLPIYF.

In DNA form, the CDR3 reads TGTGCCAGCATGGGGCAGTCTTTGAATAATTTGAACTATGGCTACACCTTC. Its translation is CASMGQSLNNLNYGYTF. The V and J genes are TRBV28 and TRBJ1-2, with D tentatively TRBD1 (5 bases). The germline V gene has CDR1 MDHEN and CDR2 SYDVKM. V lost 7 bases to trimming and J lost 2 bases, with 23 bases between them. This CDR3 has 17 residues.

This clone turned up a few times. The gene calls are TRBV7-9 and TRBJ1-3, with a weak D call TRBD1 (6 bases). Looked up from germline, CDR1 is SEHNR and CDR2 is FQNEAQ (reference sequence). The CDR3 is 14 amino acids. With 6 bases removed from V and 1 base from J, the gap between germline ends came to 10 bases. CDR3 sequence: CASRHDRSGNTIYF. The CDR3 DNA sequence: TGTGCCAGCAGACATGACAGGTCTGGAAACACCATATATTTT.

J is TRBJ1-1 and V is TRBV15; possibly TRBD1 for D (5 bases). Trimming stripped 3 bases from V and 10 bases from J, with 9 bases between. CDR1 LNHNV and CDR2 YYDKDF come from the germline V gene (reference sequence). The CDR3 runs 11 residues. The CDR3 is CATSSVGGAFF. The CDR3, as DNA: TGTGCCACCAGCAGCGTCGGGGGAGCTTTCTTT.

The chain is built from TRBV7-2 and TRBJ2-1; D not certain. V gave up 5 bases and J gave up 2 bases, with 4 bases separating them. The CDR3 has 12 residues. Looked up from germline, CDR1 is SGHTA and CDR2 is FQGNSA. CDR3 DNA: TGTGCCAGCAGCGTACCCTACAATGAGCAGTTCTTC. Translating it yields CASSVPYNEQFF.

The V and J genes are TRBV5-1 and TRBJ2-1; 9 bases align to TRBD2. V shed 3 bases, J shed 5 bases, and the junction held 12 bases outside the gene matches. The CDR3 totals 17 residues. The V gene's germline CDR1 is SGHRS and CDR2 YFSETQ. The CDR3 coding sequence is TGCGCCAGCAGCTCGAGAGCCGGTAGCGGGGGCCACAATGAGCAGTTCTTC. It codes for CASSSRAGSGGHNEQFF.

The chain links TRBV5-1 to TRBJ2-1; TRBD2 matches 8 bases. Trimming took 3 bases from V and 8 from J; bases not matched to a gene: 10. Germline V gives CDR1 SGHRS, CDR2 YFSETQ. There are 15 residues in the CDR3. The CDR3 sequence: CASSSIAGQRDEQFF. The CDR3 DNA is TGCGCCAGCAGCTCTATAGCGGGACAACGCGATGAGCAGTTCTTC.

Details on this clone: At one boundary the junction diverges from the germline segment, which might be a read error. The same CDR3 also results from other DNA sequences found in this sample. The CDR3 reads CASSGEGKGQPQHF. As DNA, the CDR3 is TGTGCCAGCAGTGGCGAGGGGAAGGGTCAGCCCCAACATTTT. The chain employs TRBV25-1 and TRBJ1-5; weak D call: TRBD1 (5 bases). The germline CDR1 and CDR2 sequences are MGHDK and SYGVNS. This CDR3 spans 14 amino acids.

The rearrangement joins TRBV6-6 to TRBJ2-5; 8 bases map to TRBD1. With V trimmed by 5 bases and J by 2 bases, 10 bases remained unmatched. The CDR3 runs to 16 residues. CDR1 is MNHNY and CDR2 is SVGAGI in the germline V gene (reference sequence). Here the CDR3 DNA reads TGTGCCAGCAGTCTAACAGGGGGACAAAATCAAGAGACCCAGTACTTC. This sequence encodes CASSLTGGQNQETQYF.

The J gene is TRBJ1-3, the V gene TRBV6-6; D remains ambiguous. V gave up 5 bases and J gave up 2 bases, with 13 bases separating them. Germline V gene data show CDR1 as MNHNY and CDR2 as SVGAGI (reference sequence). The CDR3 has 15 amino acids. CDR3 loop: CASSTPWETGNTIYF. As DNA, the CDR3 is TGTGCCAGCAGTACCCCGTGGGAGACTGGAAACACCATATATTTT.